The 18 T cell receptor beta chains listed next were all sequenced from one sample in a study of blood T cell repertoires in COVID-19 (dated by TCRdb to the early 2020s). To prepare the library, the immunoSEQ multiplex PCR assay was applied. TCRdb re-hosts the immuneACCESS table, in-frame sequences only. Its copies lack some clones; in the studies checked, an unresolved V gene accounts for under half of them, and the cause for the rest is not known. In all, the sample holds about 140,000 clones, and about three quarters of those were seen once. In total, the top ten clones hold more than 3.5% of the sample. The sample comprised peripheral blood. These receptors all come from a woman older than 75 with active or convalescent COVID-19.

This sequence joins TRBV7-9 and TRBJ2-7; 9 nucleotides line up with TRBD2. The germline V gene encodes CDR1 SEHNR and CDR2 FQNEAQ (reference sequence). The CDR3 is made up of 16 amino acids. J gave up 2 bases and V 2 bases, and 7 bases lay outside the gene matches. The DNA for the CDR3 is TGTGCCAGCAGCTTATTGTTAGCGGGGGATACCTACGAGCAGTACTTC. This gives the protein CASSLLLAGDTYEQYF.

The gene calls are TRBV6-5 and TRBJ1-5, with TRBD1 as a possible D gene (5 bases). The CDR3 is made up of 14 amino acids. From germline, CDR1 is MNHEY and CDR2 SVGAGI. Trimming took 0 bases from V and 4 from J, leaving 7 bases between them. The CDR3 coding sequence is TGTGCCAGCAGTTACTCAGGGGCGAATCAGCCCCAGCATTTT. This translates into CASSYSGANQPQHF.

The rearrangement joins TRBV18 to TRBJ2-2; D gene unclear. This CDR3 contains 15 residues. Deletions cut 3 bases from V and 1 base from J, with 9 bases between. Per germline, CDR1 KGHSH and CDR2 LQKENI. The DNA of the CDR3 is TGTGCCAGCTCACCTTCGCAGATGAACACCGGGGAGCTGTTTTTT. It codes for CASSPSQMNTGELFF.

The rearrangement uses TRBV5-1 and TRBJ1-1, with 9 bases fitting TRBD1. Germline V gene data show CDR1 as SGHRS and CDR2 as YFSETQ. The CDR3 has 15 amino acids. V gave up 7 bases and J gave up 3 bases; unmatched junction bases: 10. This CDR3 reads CASRWGDRADTEAFF. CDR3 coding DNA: TGCGCCAGCCGCTGGGGGGACAGGGCGGACACTGAAGCTTTCTTT.

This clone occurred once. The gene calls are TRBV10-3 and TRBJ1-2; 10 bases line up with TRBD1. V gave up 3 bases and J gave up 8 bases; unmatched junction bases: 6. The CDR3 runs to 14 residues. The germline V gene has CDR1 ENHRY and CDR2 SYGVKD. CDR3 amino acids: CAISDSGTGDGYTF. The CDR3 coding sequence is TGTGCCATCAGTGATTCCGGGACAGGGGACGGCTACACCTTC.

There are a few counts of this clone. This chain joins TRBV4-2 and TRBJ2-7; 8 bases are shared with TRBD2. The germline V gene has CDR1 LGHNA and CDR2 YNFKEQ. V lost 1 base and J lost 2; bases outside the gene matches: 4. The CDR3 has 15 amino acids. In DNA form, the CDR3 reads TGTGCCAGCAGCCAAGGGGCGGGGGGTACCTACGAGCAGTACTTC. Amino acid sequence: CASSQGAGGTYEQYF.

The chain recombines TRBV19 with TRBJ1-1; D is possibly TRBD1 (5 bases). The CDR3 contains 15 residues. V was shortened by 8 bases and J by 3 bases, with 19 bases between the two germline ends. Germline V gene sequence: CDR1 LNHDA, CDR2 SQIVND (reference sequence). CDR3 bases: TGTGCCAGTCTCCGGAGCTTGGGGGGGGACACTGAAGCTTTCTTT. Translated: CASLRSLGGDTEAFF.

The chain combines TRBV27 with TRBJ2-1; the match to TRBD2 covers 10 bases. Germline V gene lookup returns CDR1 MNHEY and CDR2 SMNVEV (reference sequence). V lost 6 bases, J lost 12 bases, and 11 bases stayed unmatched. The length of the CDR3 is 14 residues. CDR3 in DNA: TGTGCCAGCAGCCGCCTCACTAGCGGGGTGCTGCAGTTCTTC. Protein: CASSRLTSGVLQFF.

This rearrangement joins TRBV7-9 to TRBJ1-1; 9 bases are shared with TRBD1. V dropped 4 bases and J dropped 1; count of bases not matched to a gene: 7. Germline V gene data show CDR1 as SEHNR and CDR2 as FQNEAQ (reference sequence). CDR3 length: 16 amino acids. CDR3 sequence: CASSSRGQGRNTEAFF. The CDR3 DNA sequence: TGTGCCAGCAGCTCCAGGGGACAGGGACGGAACACTGAAGCTTTCTTT.

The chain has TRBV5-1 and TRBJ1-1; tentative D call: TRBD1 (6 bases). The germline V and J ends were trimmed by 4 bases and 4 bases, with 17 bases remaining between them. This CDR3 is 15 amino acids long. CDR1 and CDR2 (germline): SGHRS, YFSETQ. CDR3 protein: CASSPGGGRVTEAFF. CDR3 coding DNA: TGCGCCAGCAGCCCCGGCGGGGGGCGAGTCACTGAAGCTTTCTTT.

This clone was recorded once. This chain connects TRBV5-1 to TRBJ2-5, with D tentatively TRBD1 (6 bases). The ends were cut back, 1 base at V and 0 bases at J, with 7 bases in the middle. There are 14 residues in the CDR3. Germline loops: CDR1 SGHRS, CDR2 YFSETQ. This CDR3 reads CASSLSGDQETQYF. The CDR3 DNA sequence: TGCGCCAGCAGCTTGTCAGGGGACCAAGAGACCCAGTACTTC.

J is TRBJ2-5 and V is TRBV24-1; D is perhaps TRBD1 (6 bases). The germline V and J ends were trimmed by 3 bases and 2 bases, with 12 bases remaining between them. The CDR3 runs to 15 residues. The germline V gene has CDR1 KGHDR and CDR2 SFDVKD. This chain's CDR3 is CATSDPGTNQETQYF. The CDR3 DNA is TGTGCCACCAGTGATCCCGGGACAAATCAAGAGACCCAGTACTTC.

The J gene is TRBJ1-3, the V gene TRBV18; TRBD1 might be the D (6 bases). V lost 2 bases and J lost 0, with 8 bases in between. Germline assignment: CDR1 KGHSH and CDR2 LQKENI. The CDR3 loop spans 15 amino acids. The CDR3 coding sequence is TGTGCCAGCTCACCAGGGGGCTACTCTGGAAACACCATATATTTT. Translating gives CASSPGGYSGNTIYF.

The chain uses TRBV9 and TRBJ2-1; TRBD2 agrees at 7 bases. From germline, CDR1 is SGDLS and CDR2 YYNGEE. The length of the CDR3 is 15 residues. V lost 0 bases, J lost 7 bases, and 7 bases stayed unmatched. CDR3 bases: TGTGCCAGCAGCGTAGGTCCCCTAGCGGCTAATGAGCAGTTCTTC. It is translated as CASSVGPLAANEQFF.

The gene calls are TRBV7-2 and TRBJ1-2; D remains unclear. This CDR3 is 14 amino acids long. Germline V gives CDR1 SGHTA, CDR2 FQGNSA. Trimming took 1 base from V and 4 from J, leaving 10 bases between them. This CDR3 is CASSLDYSLYGYTF. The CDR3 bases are TGTGCCAGCAGCTTAGATTACAGCCTCTATGGCTACACCTTC.

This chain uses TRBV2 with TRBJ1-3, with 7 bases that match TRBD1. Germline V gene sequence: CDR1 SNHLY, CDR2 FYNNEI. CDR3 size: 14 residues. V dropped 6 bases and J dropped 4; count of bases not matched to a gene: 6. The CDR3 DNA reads TGTGCCAGCAGCTCACAGGGGATGGGAAACACCATATATTTT. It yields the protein CASSSQGMGNTIYF.

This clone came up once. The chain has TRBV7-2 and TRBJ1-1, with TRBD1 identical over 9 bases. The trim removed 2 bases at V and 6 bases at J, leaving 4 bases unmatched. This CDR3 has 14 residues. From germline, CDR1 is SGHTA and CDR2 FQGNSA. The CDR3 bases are TGTGCCAGCAGCTTATCTGGGACAGGGTCTGAAGCTTTCTTT. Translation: CASSLSGTGSEAFF.

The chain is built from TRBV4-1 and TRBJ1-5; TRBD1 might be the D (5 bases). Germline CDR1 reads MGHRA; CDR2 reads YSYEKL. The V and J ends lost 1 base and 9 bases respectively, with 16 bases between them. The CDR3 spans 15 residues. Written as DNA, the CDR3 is TGCGCCAGCAGCCAAGGCGAAACCCAGGGTACGCCCCAGCATTTT. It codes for CASSQGETQGTPQHF.